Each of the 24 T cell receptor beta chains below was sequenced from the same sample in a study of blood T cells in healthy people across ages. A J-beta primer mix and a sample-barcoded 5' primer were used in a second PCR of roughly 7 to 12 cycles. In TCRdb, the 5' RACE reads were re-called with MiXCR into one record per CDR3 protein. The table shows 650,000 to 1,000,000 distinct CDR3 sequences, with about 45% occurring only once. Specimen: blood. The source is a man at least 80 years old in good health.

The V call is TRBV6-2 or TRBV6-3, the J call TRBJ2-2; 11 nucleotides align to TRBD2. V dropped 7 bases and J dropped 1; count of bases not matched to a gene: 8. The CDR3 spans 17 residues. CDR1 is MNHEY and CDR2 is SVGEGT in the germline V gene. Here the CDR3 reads CASTRTSGSENTGELFF. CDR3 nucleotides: TGTGCCAGCACCCGTACTAGCGGGAGTGAGAACACCGGGGAGCTGTTTTTT.

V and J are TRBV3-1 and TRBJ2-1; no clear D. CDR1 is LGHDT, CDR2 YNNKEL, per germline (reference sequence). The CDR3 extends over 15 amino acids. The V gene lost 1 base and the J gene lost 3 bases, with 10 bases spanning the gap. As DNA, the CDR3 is TGTGCCAGCAGCCAAGTAAAACTATTCTACAATGAGCAGTTCTTC. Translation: CASSQVKLFYNEQFF.

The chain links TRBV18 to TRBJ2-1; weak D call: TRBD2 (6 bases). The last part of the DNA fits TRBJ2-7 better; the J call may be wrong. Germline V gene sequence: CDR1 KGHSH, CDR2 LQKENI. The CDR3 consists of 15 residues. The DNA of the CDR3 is TGTGCCAGCTCACCACTGGTCGGGAGAAACAATGAGCAGTACTTC. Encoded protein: CASSPLVGRNNEQYF.

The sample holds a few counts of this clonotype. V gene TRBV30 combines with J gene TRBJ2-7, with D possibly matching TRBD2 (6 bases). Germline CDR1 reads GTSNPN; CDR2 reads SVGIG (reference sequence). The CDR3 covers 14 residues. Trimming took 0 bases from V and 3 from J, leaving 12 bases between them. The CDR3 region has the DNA TGTGCCTGGAGTGTTAGCGGAATTTTCTACGAGCAGTACTTC. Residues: CAWSVSGIFYEQYF.

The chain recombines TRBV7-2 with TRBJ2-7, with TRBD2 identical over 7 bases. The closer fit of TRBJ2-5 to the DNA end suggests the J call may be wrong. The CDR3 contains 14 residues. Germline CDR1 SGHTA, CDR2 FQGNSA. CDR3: CASSRIGGRETQYF. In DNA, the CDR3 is TGTGCCAGCAGCCGAATAGGCGGGAGAGAGACCCAGTACTTC.

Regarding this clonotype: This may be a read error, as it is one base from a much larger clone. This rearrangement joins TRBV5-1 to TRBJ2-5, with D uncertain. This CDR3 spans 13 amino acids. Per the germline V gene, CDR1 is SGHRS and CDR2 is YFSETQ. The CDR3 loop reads CASGFRLRETQYF. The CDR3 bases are TGCGCCAGCGGCTTCAGGTTACGAGAGACCCAGTACTTC.

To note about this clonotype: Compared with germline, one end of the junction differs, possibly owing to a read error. CDR3 sequence: CTTRNLTGVGEAFF. CDR3 sequence (DNA): TGTACCACCAGGAATCTGACAGGGGTGGGGGAAGCTTTCTTT. The chain couples TRBV15 to TRBJ1-1; 8 bases are a match to TRBD1. The CDR3 is made up of 14 amino acids. Germline CDR1 LNHNV, CDR2 YYDKDF (reference sequence).

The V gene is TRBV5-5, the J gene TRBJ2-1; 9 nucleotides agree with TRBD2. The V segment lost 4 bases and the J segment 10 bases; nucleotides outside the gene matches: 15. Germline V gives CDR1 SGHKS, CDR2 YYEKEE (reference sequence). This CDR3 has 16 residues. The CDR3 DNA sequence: TGTGCCAGCAGCGAGACACTAGCGGGCCCATCATGGGAGCAGTTCTTC. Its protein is CASSETLAGPSWEQFF.

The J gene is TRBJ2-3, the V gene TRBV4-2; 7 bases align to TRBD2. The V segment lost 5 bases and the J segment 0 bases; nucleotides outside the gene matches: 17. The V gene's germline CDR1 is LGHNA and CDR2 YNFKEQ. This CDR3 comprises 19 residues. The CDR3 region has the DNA TGTGCCAGCAGCGGGGAGACGGCTCTAGCGGAGGAGAGCACAGATACGCAGTATTTT. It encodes CASSGETALAEESTDTQYF.

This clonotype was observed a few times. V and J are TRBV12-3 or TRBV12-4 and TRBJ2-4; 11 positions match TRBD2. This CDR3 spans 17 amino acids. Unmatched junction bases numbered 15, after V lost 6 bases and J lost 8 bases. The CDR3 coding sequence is TGTGCCAGCAGACGGGGGCTAGCGGGAGGCCGGGGAGACATTCAGTACTTC. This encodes CASRRGLAGGRGDIQYF.

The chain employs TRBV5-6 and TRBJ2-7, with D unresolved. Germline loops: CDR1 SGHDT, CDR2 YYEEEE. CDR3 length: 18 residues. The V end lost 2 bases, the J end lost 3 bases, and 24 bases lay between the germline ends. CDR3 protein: CASSFIPTQGGTHYEQYF. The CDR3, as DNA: TGTGCCAGCAGCTTTATTCCGACTCAAGGCGGAACCCACTACGAGCAGTACTTC.

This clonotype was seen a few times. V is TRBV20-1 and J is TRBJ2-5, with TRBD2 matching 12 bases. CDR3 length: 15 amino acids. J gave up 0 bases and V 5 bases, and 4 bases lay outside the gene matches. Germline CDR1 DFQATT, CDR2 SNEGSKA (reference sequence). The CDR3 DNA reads TGCAGTGCTGGGGGACTAGCGGGCCACCAAGAGACCCAGTACTTC. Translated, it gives CSAGGLAGHQETQYF.

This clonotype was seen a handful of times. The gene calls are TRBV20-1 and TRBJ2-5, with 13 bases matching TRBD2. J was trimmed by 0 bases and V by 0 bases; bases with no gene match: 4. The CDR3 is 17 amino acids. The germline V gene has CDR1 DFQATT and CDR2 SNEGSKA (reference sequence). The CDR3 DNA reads TGCAGTGCTAGAGATCAAGGGACTAGCGGGAACCAAGAGACCCAGTACTTC. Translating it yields CSARDQGTSGNQETQYF.

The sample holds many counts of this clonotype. The chain's CDR3 is CASSSPQSSYEQYF. DNA for the CDR3: TGTGCCAGCAGCTCACCACAGAGCTCCTACGAGCAGTACTTC. The V and J genes are TRBV7-9 and TRBJ2-7; D gene unclear. Trimming took off 4 bases at V and 0 bases at J, with 10 bases between the two ends. Per the germline V gene, CDR1 is SEHNR and CDR2 is FQNEAQ (reference sequence). The CDR3 totals 14 residues.

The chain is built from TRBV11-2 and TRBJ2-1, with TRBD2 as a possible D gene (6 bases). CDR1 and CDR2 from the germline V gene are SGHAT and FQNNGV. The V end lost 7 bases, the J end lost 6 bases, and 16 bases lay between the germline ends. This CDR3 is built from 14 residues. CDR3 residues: CASNLLAMGNEQFF. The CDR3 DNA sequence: TGTGCCAGCAACCTACTAGCTATGGGCAATGAGCAGTTCTTC.

CDR3 amino acids: CASSVTGVPYEQYF. CDR3 nucleotides: TGCGCCAGCAGTGTCACCGGGGTACCCTACGAGCAGTACTTC. V gene TRBV10-1 combines with J gene TRBJ2-7; possibly TRBD2 for D (5 bases). Germline V gene lookup returns CDR1 WNHNN and CDR2 SYGVQD (reference sequence). The CDR3 is 14 residues long. Trimming pared 4 bases from V and 2 bases from J, leaving 12 bases between.

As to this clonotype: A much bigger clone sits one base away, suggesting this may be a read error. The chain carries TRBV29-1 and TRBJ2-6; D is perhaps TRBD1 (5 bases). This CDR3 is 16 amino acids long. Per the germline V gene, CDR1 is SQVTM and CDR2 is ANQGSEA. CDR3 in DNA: TGCAGCGTTGAACCTAATGGGGCAACTGGGGCCAGCGTCCTGACTTTC. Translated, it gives CSVEPNGATGASVLTF.

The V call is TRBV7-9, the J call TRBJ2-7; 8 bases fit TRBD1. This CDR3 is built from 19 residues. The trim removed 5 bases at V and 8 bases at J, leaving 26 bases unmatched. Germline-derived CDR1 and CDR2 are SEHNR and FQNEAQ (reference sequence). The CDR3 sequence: CASSPRGQGLSLGPPQQYF. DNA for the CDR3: TGTGCCAGCAGCCCCCGCGGACAGGGACTTTCGCTCGGCCCTCCCCAGCAGTACTTC.

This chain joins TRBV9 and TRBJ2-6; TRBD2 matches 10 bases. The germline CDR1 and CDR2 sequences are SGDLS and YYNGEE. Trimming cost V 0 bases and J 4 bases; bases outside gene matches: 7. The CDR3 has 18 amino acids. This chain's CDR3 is CASSVESGRAPGANVLTF. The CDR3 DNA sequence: TGTGCCAGCAGCGTAGAGAGCGGGAGGGCCCCAGGGGCCAACGTCCTGACTTTC.

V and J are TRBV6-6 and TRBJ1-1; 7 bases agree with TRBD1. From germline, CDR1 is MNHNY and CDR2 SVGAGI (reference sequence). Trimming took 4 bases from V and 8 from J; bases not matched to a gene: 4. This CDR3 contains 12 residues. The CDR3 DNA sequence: TGTGCCAGCAGTTGGGGGACAGACGAAGCTTTCTTT. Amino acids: CASSWGTDEAFF.

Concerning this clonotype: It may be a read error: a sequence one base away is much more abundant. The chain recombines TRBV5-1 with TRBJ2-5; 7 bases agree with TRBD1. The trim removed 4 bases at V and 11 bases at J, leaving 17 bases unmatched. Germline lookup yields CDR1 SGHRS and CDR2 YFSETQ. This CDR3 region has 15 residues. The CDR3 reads CASSTGTDLYNEQYF. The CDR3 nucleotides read TGCGCCAGCAGCACGGGGACAGACCTCTACAATGAGCAGTACTTC.

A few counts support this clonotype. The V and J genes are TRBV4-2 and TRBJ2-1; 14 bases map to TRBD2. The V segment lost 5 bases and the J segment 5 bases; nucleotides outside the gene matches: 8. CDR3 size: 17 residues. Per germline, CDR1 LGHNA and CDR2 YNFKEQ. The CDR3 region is CASSSGTSGSPNNEQFF. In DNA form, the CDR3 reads TGTGCCAGCAGCTCCGGGACTAGCGGGAGCCCCAACAATGAGCAGTTCTTC.

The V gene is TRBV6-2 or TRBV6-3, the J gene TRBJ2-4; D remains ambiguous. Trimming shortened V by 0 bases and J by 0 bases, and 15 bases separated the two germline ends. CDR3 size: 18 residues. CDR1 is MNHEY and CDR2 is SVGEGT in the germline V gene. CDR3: CASSYSMPRGGAKNIQYF. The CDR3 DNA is TGTGCCAGCAGTTACTCGATGCCCCGTGGCGGAGCCAAAAACATTCAGTACTTC.

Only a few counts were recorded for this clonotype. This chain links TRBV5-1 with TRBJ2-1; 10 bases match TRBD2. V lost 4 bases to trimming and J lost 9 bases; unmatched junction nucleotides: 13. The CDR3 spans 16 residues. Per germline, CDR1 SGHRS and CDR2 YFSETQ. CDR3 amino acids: CASSPRASGSISEQFF. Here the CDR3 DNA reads TGCGCCAGCAGCCCTCGTGCTAGCGGGAGTATTAGTGAGCAGTTCTTC.